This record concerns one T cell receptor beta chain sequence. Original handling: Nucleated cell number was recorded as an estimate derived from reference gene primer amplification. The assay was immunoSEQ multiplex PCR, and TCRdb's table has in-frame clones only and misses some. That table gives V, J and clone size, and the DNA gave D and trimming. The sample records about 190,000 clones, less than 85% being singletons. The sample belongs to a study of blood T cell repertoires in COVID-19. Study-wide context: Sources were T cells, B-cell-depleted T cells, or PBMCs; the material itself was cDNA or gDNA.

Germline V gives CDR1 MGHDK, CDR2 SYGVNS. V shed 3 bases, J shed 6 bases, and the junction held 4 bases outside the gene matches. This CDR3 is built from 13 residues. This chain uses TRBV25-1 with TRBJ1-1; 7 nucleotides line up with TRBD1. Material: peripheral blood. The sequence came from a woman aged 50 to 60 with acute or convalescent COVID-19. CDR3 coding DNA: TGTGCCAGCAGTGAGCAGGGGGGAGCTGAAGCTTTCTTT. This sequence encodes CASSEQGGAEAFF.